This T cell receptor beta chain was retrieved from a study of blood T cells in healthy people across ages. General study findings and limits: No conclusive comparison of naive versus antigen-experienced cells was possible with unsorted PBMCs.

The donors, all healthy, were Caucasians living in Russia, aged roughly 6 to 95. The use of a sample-barcoded 5' primer and a J-beta primer mix characterized a second PCR of about 6 to 11 cycles. TCRdb used MiXCR to reprocess the 5' RACE reads, holding one entry per CDR3 protein. The sample lists approximately 830,000 distinct CDR3 sequences, about 62% occurring once. CDR3 length: 14 amino acids. Germline CDR1 is DFQATT and CDR2 is SNEGSKA (reference sequence). This clonotype was detected only a few times. What it binds is not known. The sample taken for sequencing was blood. The sequence derives from a man aged 25 to 40 in good health. The chain carries TRBV20-1 and TRBJ2-1, with D possibly being TRBD2 (7 bases). Written as DNA, the CDR3 is TGCAGCCTTGGGGGGGCCAACTCCTACAATGAGCAGTTCTTC. Translating it yields CSLGGANSYNEQFF.